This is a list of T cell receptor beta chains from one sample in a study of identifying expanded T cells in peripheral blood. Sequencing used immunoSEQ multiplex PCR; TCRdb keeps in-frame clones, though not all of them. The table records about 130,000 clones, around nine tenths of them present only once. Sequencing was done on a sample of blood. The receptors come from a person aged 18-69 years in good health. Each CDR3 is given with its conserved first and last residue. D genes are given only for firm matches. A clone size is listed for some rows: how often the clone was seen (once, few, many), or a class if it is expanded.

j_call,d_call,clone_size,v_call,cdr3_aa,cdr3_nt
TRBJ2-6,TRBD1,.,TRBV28,CASTRDRARGSGANVLTF,TGTGCCAGCACCCGGGACAGGGCGCGGGGCTCTGGGGCCAACGTCCTGACTTTC
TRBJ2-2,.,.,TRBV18,CASSPRRGTTGELFF,TGTGCCAGCTCACCCCGGAGGGGGACCACCGGGGAGCTGTTTTTT
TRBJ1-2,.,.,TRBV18,CASSPRAGGDGYTF,TGTGCCAGCTCACCACGCGCGGGGGGTGATGGCTACACCTTC
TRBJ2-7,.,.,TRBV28,CASSSGPSYEQYF,TGTGCCAGCAGTTCAGGACCCTCCTACGAGCAGTACTTC
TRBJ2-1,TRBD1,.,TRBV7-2,CASRTGTGASNEQFF,TGTGCCAGCAGAACCGGGACAGGGGCTTCCAATGAGCAGTTCTTC
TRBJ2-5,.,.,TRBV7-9,CASSRMGMETQYF,TGTGCCAGCAGCCGGATGGGGATGGAGACCCAGTACTTC
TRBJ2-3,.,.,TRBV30,CAWSTTGTTSTDTQYF,TGTGCCTGGAGTACTACCGGGACAACTAGCACAGATACGCAGTATTTT
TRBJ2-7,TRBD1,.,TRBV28,CASSLGQNRYEQYF,TGTGCCAGCAGTCTGGGACAGAACCGCTACGAGCAGTACTTC
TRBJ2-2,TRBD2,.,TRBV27,CASSLRFSGATGELFF,TGTGCCAGCAGTTTAAGATTTAGCGGGGCCACCGGGGAGCTGTTTTTT
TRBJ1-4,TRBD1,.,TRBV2,CASSYRGGNEKLFF,TGTGCCAGCAGCTACAGGGGGGGGAATGAAAAACTGTTTTTT
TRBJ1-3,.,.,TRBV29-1,CSVINRAGNTIYF,TGCAGCGTTATTAACAGGGCTGGAAACACCATATATTTT
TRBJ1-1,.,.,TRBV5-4,CASSSDLSKNTEAFF,TGTGCCAGCAGCTCGGATCTATCGAAGAACACTGAAGCTTTCTTT
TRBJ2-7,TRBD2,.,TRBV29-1,CSVFEPAWTSGRILTYEQYF,TGCAGCGTTTTTGAACCAGCCTGGACTAGCGGGAGGATCCTCACCTACGAGCAGTACTTC
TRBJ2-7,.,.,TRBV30,CAWNTGSPYEQYF,TGTGCCTGGAATACAGGGAGCCCCTACGAGCAGTACTTC
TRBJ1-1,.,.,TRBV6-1,CASSESPGGTEAFF,TGTGCCAGCAGTGAAAGTCCGGGAGGCACTGAAGCTTTCTTT
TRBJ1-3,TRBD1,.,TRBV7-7,CASSSGQENTIYF,TGTGCCAGCAGCTCGGGACAGGAGAACACCATATATTTT
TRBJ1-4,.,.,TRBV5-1,CASSGTGSTNEKLFF,TGCGCCAGCAGCGGAACAGGGTCCACTAATGAAAAACTGTTTTTT
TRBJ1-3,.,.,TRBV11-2,CASSLFQGSGNTIYF,TGTGCCAGCAGCTTATTCCAGGGTTCAGGAAACACCATATATTTT
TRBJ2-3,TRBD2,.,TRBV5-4,CASSLAPGSGSTDTQYF,TGTGCCAGCAGCTTGGCCCCAGGTAGCGGGAGCACAGATACGCAGTATTTT
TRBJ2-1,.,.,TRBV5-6,CASSFAGTFYNEQFF,TGTGCCAGCAGCTTTGCAGGCACCTTCTACAATGAGCAGTTCTTC
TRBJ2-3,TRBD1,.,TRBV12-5,CASGLDPGQITDTQYF,TGTGCTAGTGGTTTGGACCCGGGACAGATCACAGATACGCAGTATTTT
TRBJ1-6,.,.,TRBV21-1,CASSKGNQRDSDYYNSPLHF,TGTGCCAGCAGCAAAGGTAACCAGAGGGACAGCGATTACTATAATTCACCCCTCCACTTT
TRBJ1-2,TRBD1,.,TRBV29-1,CSAGQGYYGYTF,TGCAGCGCGGGACAGGGTTACTATGGCTACACCTTC
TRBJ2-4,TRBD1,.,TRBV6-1,CASSNRQGAVDIQYF,TGTGCCAGCAGCAACCGACAGGGGGCTGTGGACATTCAGTACTTC
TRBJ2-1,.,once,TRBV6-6,CASSYKRENNEQFF,TGTGCCAGCAGTTACAAACGGGAGAACAATGAGCAGTTCTTC
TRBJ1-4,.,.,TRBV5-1,CASTETTRANEKLFF,TGCGCCAGCACAGAGACCACGCGGGCTAATGAAAAACTGTTTTTT
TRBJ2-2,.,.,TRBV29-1,CSVFPENTGELFF,TGCAGCGTTTTTCCCGAGAACACCGGGGAGCTGTTTTTT
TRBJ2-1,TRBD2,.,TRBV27,CASSSLTGGNNEQFF,TGTGCCAGCAGTTCCTTAACGGGAGGGAACAATGAGCAGTTCTTC
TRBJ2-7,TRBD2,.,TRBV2,CASTEGLAGAYEQYF,TGTGCCAGCACTGAGGGACTAGCGGGAGCCTACGAGCAGTACTTC
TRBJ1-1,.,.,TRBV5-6,CASSPPGRAVGGYTEAFF,TGTGCCAGCAGCCCCCCGGGGAGGGCCGTAGGGGGTTACACTGAAGCTTTCTTT
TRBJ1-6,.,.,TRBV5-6,CASSLGGNNSPLHF,TGTGCCAGCAGCTTGGGTGGCAATAATTCACCCCTCCACTTT
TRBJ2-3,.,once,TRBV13,CASSRRTEADTQYF,TGTGCCAGCAGCCGCCGGACAGAAGCGGATACGCAGTATTTT
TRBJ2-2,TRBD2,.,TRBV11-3,CASSSLSGAGELFF,TGTGCCAGCAGCTCCCTAAGCGGGGCCGGGGAGCTGTTTTTT
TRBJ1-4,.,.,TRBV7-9,CASSSLRGRDEKLFF,TGTGCCAGCAGCTCATTACGGGGACGGGATGAAAAACTGTTTTTT
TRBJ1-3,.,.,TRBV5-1,CASSPAPGDGNTIYF,TGCGCCAGCAGCCCGGCACCAGGGGATGGAAACACCATATATTTT
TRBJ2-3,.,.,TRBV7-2,CASSLPPRASDTQYF,TGTGCCAGCAGCTTGCCCCCCAGAGCGTCAGATACGCAGTATTTT
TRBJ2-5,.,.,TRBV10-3,CAISDGYQETQYF,TGTGCCATCAGTGACGGCTACCAAGAGACCCAGTACTTC
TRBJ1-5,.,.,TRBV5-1,CASSLGEGHQPQHF,TGCGCCAGCAGCTTGGGGGAGGGTCATCAGCCCCAGCATTTT
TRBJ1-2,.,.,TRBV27,CASRPDRYNYGYTF,TGTGCCAGCAGACCGGACCGTTATAACTATGGCTACACCTTC
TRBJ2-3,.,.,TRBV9,CASSVASRADTQYF,TGTGCCAGCAGCGTAGCTAGCAGAGCAGATACGCAGTATTTT
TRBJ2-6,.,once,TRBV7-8,CASSLAEARSGANVLTF,TGTGCCAGCAGCTTAGCGGAGGCCCGCTCTGGGGCCAACGTCCTGACTTTC
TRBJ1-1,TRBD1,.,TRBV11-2,CASSFKTGALETEAFF,TGTGCCAGCAGCTTTAAGACAGGGGCACTGGAAACTGAAGCTTTCTTT
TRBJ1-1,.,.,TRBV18,CASSPLTGMTEAFF,TGTGCCAGCTCACCCTTAACAGGGATGACTGAAGCTTTCTTT
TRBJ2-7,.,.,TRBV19,CASSKTGYYEQYF,TGTGCCAGTAGTAAAACAGGGTACTACGAGCAGTACTTC
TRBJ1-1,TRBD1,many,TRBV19,CASRSNRGGNTEAFF,TGTGCCAGTAGGAGTAACAGGGGAGGCAACACTGAAGCTTTCTTT
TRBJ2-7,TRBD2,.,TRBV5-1,CASSPEAGVRYEQYF,TGCGCCAGCAGTCCTGAGGCGGGAGTACGCTACGAGCAGTACTTC
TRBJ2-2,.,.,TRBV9,CASSPQSLGVGELFF,TGTGCCAGCAGCCCCCAAAGTCTGGGGGTCGGGGAGCTGTTTTTT
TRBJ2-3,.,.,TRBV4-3,CASSGGWGTSTDTQYF,TGCGCCAGCAGCGGAGGCTGGGGGACTAGCACAGATACGCAGTATTTT
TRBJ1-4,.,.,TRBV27,CASSPTRSAGNEKLFF,TGTGCCAGCAGTCCGACTCGGTCCGCCGGTAATGAAAAACTGTTTTTT
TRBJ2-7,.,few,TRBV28,CASARGGPYEQYF,TGTGCCAGCGCCAGGGGAGGGCCCTACGAGCAGTACTTC
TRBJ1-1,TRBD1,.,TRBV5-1,CASSLTLTGDSYTEAFF,TGCGCCAGCAGCTTAACTTTGACAGGGGATAGTTACACTGAAGCTTTCTTT
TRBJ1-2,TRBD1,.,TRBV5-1,CASSLGGGYGYTF,TGCGCCAGCAGCTTGGGAGGGGGCTACGGCTACACCTTC
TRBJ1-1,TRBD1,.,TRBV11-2,CASSQQGRTEAFF,TGTGCCAGCAGCCAACAGGGGAGGACTGAAGCTTTCTTT
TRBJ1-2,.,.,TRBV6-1,CASNTRGDLGGYTF,TGTGCCAGCAATACCCGGGGGGACTTAGGTGGCTACACCTTC
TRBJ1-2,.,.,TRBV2,CASGLGRSDYGYTF,TGTGCCAGCGGTTTGGGTAGAAGTGACTATGGCTACACCTTC
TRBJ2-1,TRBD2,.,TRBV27,CASTREGWGSNEQFF,TGTGCCAGCACAAGGGAGGGTTGGGGCTCGAATGAGCAGTTCTTC
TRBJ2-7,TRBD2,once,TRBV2,CASSHAGGPYEQYF,TGTGCCAGCAGCCACGCGGGGGGCCCCTACGAGCAGTACTTC
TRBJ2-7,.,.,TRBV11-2,CASSLGLRYEQYF,TGTGCCAGCAGCTTAGGGTTGAGGTACGAGCAGTACTTC